This T cell receptor (beta chain) was recovered during a study of cytomegalovirus exposure and HLA in healthy donors. Study information: Per a later analysis, the 666 first-cohort and approximately 120 validation repertoires shared one platform.

Note on this clone: Its antigen remains unknown.

Germline-derived CDR1 and CDR2 are MNHEY and SVGAGI. The CDR3 contains 16 residues. Trimming cost V 1 base and J 4 bases, with 16 bases left between them. TCRdb keeps only in-frame clones here, not all; method: immunoSEQ multiplex PCR. There are tens of thousands of clones in the sample; approximately 80% occur only once, and around 3% lies in the top ten. Study results and caveats: Cytomegalovirus status was reportedly diagnosed by the classifier with high sensitivity and specificity. A subsequent analysis found that TCR clusters from the first cohort also tended to co-occur in the 130 or so validation repertoires, with 90% to 95% of cluster scores above 0.

The chain joins TRBV6-5 to TRBJ1-2; no clear D gene. This clonotype originated in a man aged 25 to 45 in good health and CMV-seronegative. The sample taken for sequencing was PBMCs. In DNA, the CDR3 is TGTGCCAGCAGTTACTACCGCCCGAAAACCGGCTATGGCTACACCTTC. Protein: CASSYYRPKTGYGYTF.